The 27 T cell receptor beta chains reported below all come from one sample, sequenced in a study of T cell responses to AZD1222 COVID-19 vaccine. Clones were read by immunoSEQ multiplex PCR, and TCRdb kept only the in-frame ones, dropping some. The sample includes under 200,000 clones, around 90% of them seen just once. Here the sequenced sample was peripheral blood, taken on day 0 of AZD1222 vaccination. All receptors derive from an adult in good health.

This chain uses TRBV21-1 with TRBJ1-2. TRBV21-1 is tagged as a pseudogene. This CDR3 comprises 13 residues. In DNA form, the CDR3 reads TGTGCCAGCAGCAGAGAAGCTAACTATGGCTACACCTTC. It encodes CASSREANYGYTF.

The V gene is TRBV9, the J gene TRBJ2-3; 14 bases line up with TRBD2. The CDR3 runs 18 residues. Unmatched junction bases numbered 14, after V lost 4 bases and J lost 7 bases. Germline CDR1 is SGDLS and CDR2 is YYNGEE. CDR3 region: CASSPTSGGAYKLHTQYF. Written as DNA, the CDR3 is TGTGCCAGCAGCCCGACTAGCGGGGGGGCCTATAAACTGCATACGCAGTATTTT.

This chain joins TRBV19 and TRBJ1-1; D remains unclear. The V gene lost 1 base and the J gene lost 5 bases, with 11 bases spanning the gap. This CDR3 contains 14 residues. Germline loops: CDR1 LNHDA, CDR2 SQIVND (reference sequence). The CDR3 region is CASSIVEGLTEAFF. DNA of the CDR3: TGTGCCAGTAGTATAGTGGAGGGTTTGACTGAAGCTTTCTTT.

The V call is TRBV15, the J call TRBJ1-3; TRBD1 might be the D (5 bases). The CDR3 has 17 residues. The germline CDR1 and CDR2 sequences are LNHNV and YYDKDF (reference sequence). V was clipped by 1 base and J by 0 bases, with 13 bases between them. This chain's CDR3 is CATSRASDTYSGNTIYF. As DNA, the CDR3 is TGTGCCACCAGCAGAGCCTCGGACACGTACTCTGGAAACACCATATATTTT. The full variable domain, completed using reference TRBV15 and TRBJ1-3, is DAMVIQNPRYQVTQFGKPVTLSCSQTLNHNVMYWYQQKSSQAPKLLFHYYDKDFNNEADTPDNFQSRRPNTSFCFLDIRSPGLGDTAMYLCATSRASDTYSGNTIYFGEGSWLTVV.

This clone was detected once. For the CDR3, the DNA is TGTGCCTATTGGGAGGGTCAGGCCCAGCATTTT. Its protein product is CAYWEGQAQHF. The chain combines TRBV21-1 with TRBJ1-5. TRBV21-1 is deemed a pseudogene. The CDR3 covers 11 residues.

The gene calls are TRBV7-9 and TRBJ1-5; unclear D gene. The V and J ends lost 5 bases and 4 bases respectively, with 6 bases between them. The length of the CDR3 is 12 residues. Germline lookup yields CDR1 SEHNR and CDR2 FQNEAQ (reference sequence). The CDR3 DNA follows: TGTGCCAGCAGCGCGGGTAATCAGCCCCAGCATTTT. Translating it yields CASSAGNQPQHF.

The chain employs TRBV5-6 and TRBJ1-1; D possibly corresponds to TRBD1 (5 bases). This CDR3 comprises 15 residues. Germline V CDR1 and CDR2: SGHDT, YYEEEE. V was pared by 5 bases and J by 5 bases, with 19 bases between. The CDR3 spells CASSYYPSGRTEAFF. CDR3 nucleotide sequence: TGTGCCAGCAGTTACTATCCGTCGGGGCGGACTGAAGCTTTCTTT. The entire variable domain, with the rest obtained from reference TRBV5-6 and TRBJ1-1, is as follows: DAGVTQSPTHLIKTRGQQVTLRCSPKSGHDTVSWYQQALGQGPQFIFQYYEEEERQRGNFPDRFSGHQFPNYSSELNVNALLLGDSALYLCASSYYPSGRTEAFFGQGTRLTVV.

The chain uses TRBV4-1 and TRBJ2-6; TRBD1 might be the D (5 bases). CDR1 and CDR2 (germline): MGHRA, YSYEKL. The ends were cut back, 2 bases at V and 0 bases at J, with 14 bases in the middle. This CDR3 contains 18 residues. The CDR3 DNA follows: TGCGCCAGCAGCCAACCGGGCAGGGCAAGCTCTGGGGCCAACGTCCTGACTTTC. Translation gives CASSQPGRASSGANVLTF.

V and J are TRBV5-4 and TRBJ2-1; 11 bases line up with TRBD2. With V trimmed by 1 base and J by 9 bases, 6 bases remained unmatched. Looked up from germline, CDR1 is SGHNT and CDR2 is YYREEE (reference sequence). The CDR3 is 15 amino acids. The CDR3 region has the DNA TGTGCCAGCAGCTTGACTAGCGGGGGAAAAGGTGAGCAGTTCTTC. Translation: CASSLTSGGKGEQFF.

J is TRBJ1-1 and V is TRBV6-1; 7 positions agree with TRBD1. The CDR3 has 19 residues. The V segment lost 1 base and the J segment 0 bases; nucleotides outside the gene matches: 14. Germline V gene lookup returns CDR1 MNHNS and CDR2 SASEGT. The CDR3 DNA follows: TGTGCCAGCAGTGAAGTGGGGACAGTGCCCTTCCTCATGAACACTGAAGCTTTCTTT. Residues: CASSEVGTVPFLMNTEAFF.

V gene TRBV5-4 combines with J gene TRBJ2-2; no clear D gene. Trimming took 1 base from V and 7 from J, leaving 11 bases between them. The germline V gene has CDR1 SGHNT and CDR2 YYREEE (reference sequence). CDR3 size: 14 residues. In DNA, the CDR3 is TGTGCCAGCAGCTTGAGGAGTTCTGGCGGGGAGCTGTTTTTT. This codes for CASSLRSSGGELFF.

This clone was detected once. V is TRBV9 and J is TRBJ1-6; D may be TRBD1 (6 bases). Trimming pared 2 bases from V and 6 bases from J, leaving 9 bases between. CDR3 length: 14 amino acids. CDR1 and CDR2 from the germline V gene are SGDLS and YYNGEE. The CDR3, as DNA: TGTGCCAGCAGCGTCGGGGGCGGTAATTCACCCCTCCACTTT. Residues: CASSVGGGNSPLHF.

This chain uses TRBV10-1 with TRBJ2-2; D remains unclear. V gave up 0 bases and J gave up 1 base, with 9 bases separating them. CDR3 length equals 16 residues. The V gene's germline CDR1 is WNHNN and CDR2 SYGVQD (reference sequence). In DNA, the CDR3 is TGCGCCAGCAGTGAGTCTCAGGCAGAGAACACCGGGGAGCTGTTTTTT. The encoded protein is CASSESQAENTGELFF.

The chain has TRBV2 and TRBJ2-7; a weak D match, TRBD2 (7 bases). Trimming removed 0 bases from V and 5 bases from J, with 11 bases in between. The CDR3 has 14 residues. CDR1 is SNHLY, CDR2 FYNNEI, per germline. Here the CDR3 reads CASSEAGGGHEQYF. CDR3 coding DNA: TGTGCCAGCAGTGAAGCAGGGGGGGGCCACGAGCAGTACTTC.

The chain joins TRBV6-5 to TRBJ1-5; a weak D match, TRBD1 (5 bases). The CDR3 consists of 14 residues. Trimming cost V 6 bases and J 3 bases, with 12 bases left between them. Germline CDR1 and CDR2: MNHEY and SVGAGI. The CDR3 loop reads CASSRQWTNQPQHF. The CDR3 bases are TGTGCCAGCAGCCGACAGTGGACCAATCAGCCCCAGCATTTT.

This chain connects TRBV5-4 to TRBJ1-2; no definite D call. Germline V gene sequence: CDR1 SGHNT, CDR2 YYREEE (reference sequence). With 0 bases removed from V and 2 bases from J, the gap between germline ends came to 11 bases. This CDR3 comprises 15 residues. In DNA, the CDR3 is TGTGCCAGCAGCTTGGCCCTCCGGACCAACTATGGCTACACCTTC. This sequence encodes CASSLALRTNYGYTF. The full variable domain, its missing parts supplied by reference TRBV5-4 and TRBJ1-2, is ETGVTQSPTHLIKTRGQQVTLRCSSQSGHNTVSWYQQALGQGPQFIFQYYREEENGRGNFPPRFSGLQFPNYSSELNVNALELDDSALYLCASSLALRTNYGYTFGSGTRLTVV.

DNA for the CDR3: TGTGCCAGCGGTGGACCGAACACTGAAGCTTTCTTT. Residues: CASGGPNTEAFF. The chain carries TRBV7-8 and TRBJ1-1; D is ambiguous. The CDR3 runs 12 residues. Germline lookup yields CDR1 SGHVS and CDR2 FQNEAQ. Between the trimmed V and J ends, which lost 8 bases and 1 base, there was a span of 8 bases.

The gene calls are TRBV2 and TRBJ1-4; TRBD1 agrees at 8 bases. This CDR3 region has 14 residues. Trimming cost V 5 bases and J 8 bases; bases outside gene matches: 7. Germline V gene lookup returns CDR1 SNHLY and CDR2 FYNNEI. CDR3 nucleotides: TGTGCCAGCAGTACGGACAGGGTATGGGAAAAACTGTTTTTT. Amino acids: CASSTDRVWEKLFF.

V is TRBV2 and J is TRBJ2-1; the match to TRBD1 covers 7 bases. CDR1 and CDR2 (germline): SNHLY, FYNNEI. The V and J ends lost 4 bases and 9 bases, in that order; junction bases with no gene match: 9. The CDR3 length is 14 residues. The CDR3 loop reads CASSAGQLRGEQFF. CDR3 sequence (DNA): TGTGCCAGCAGTGCGGGACAGCTAAGGGGTGAGCAGTTCTTC.

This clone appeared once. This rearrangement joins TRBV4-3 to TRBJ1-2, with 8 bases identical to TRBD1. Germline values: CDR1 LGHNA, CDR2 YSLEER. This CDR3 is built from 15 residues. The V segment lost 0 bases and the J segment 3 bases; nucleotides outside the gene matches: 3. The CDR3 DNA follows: TGCGCCAGCAGCCAAGATCCAGGGGGCGACTATGGCTACACCTTC. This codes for CASSQDPGGDYGYTF.

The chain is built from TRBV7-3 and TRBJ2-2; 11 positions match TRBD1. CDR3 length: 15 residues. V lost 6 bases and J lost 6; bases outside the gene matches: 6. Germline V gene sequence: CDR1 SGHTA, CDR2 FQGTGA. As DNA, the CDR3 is TGTGCCAGCAGTTTCGGGACAGGGGGGTCCGGGGAGCTGTTTTTT. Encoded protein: CASSFGTGGSGELFF.

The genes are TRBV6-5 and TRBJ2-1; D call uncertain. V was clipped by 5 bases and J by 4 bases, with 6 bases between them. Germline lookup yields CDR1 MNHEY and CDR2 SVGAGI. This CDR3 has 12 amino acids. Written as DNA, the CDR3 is TGTGCCAGCAGTCCCCAGTACAATGAGCAGTTCTTC. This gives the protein CASSPQYNEQFF.

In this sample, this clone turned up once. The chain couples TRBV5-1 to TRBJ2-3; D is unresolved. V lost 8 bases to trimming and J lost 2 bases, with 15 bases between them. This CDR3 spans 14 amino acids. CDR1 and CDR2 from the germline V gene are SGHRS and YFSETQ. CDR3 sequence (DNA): TGCGCCAGTTCGATAAGCCCCACCACAGATACGCAGTATTTT. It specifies CASSISPTTDTQYF.

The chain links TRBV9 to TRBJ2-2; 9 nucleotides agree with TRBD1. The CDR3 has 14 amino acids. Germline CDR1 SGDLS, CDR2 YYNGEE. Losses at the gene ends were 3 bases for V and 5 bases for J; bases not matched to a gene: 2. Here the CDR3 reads CASSGTGVTGELFF. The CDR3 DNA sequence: TGTGCCAGCAGCGGGACAGGGGTAACCGGGGAGCTGTTTTTT. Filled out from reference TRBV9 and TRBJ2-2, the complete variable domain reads DSGVTQTPKHLITATGQRVTLRCSPRSGDLSVYWYQQSLDQGLQFLIQYYNGEERAKGNILERFSAQQFPDLHSELNLSSLELGDSALYFCASSGTGVTGELFFGEGSRLTVL.

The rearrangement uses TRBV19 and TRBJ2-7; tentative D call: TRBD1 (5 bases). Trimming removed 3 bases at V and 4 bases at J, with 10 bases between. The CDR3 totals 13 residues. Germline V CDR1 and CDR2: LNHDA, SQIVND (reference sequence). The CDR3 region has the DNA TGTGCCAGTAGTATTTCAGGGATGTACGAGCAGTACTTC. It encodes CASSISGMYEQYF.

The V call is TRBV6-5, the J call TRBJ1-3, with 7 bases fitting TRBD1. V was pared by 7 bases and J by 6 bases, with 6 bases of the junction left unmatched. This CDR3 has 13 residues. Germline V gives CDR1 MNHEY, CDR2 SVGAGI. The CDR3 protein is CASIKDRENTIYF. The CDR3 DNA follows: TGTGCCAGCATCAAAGACAGGGAAAACACCATATATTTT.

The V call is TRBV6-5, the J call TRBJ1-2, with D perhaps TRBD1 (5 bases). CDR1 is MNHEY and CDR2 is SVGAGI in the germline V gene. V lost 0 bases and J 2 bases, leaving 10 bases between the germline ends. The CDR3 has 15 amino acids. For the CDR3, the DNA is TGTGCCAGCAGTTACTCGATGGGGCAGAACTATGGCTACACCTTC. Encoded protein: CASSYSMGQNYGYTF.